This note documents a single T cell receptor beta chain sequence. This entry belongs to a study of blood T cell repertoires in COVID-19. The wider study: Acute-phase and convalescent COVID-19 samples originated in the United States, Italy and Spain. In each case, the material was cDNA or gDNA derived from T cells, B-cell-depleted T cells, or PBMCs.

Germline V gives CDR1 MGHDK, CDR2 SYGVNS. The CDR3 covers 14 residues. After removal of 7 bases from V and 0 bases from J, the junction contained 2 bases not matched to a gene. Source study methods: Reference gene primers were amplified, and this amplification served to estimate nucleated cell counts. Sequenced by immunoSEQ multiplex PCR; TCRdb stores in-frame clones only, minus some. D and trimming were read from the DNA, whereas the V and J calls and clone size are those reported in that table. The table lists just over 50,000 clones, roughly 87% of them singletons. This receptor was taken from a human donor with active COVID-19. The donor label of this sample is uncertain. The chain combines TRBV25-1 with TRBJ2-7; 11 bases are a match to TRBD1. Material for sequencing was peripheral blood. CDR3 DNA: TGTGCCAGCACCGGGACAGGGGGCTCCTACGAGCAGTACTTC. Encoded protein: CASTGTGGSYEQYF.